These 11 T cell receptor beta chains came from one sample sequenced in a study of cytomegalovirus exposure and HLA in healthy donors. PCR involved 60 Vbeta and 13 Jbeta primers. Method: immunoSEQ multiplex PCR; TCRdb's copy keeps in-frame clones and lacks some. The top ten clones hold 1.5% to 2% of a sample with about 180,000 clones, roughly 77% of them seen once. Source material: PBMCs. These receptors originate from a woman in her 30s in good health and CMV-seronegative.

The gene calls are TRBV15 and TRBJ2-2; 10 positions match TRBD1. The germline V gene encodes CDR1 LNHNV and CDR2 YYDKDF (reference sequence). V trimming: 1 base; J trimming: 5 bases; junction bases outside the gene matches: 4. This CDR3 contains 16 residues. In DNA form, the CDR3 reads TGTGCCACCAGCAGAGGGGTGGGACAGGGGACCGGGGAGCTGTTTTTT. Encoded protein: CATSRGVGQGTGELFF.

The chain has TRBV18 and TRBJ2-5; 9 bases agree with TRBD1. Germline CDR1 reads KGHSH; CDR2 reads LQKENI. The J segment lost 1 base and the V segment lost 2 bases, leaving 5 bases of the junction unmatched. This CDR3 contains 16 residues. The CDR3 spells CASSPWTGVGQETQYF. The CDR3 region has the DNA TGTGCCAGCTCACCATGGACAGGGGTGGGCCAAGAGACCCAGTACTTC. Full variable domain (remainder filled in from reference TRBV18 and TRBJ2-5): NAGVMQNPRHLVRRRGQEARLRCSPMKGHSHVYWYRQLPEEGLKFMVYLQKENIIDESGMPKERFSAEFPKEGPSILRIQQVVRGDSAAYFCASSPWTGVGQETQYFGPGTRLLVL.

The CDR3, as DNA: TGTGCCAGCAGCTTGGCCCCGGGACAAGGTCGTGAAAAACTGTTTTTT. The encoded protein is CASSLAPGQGREKLFF. The chain has TRBV5-6 and TRBJ1-4; maybe TRBD1 (6 bases). CDR3 length: 16 amino acids. Germline CDR1 SGHDT, CDR2 YYEEEE. The V and J ends lost 0 bases and 7 bases respectively, with 16 bases between them.

The genes are TRBV6-6 and TRBJ1-2; no reliable D call. Germline V lookup: CDR1 MNHNY, CDR2 SVGAGI (reference sequence). This CDR3 comprises 15 residues. Trimming cost V 0 bases and J 0 bases, with 8 bases left between them. The CDR3 here is CASSYSQATNYGYTF. In nucleotides, the CDR3 is TGTGCCAGCAGTTACTCCCAGGCGACTAACTATGGCTACACCTTC.

This rearrangement joins TRBV6-5 to TRBJ2-4; D perhaps matches TRBD1 (5 bases). The CDR3 runs to 13 residues. Germline V gives CDR1 MNHEY, CDR2 SVGAGI. The germline V and J ends were trimmed by 5 bases and 2 bases, with 7 bases remaining between them. CDR3 sequence (DNA): TGTGCCAGCAGTAGACAGACCAAAAACATTCAGTACTTC. Translated, it gives CASSRQTKNIQYF.

This clone was observed once. CDR3 region: CASGPDRAEKLFF. CDR3 nucleotide sequence: TGTGCTAGTGGTCCGGACAGGGCTGAAAAACTGTTTTTT. This chain joins TRBV12-5 and TRBJ1-4; 8 positions match TRBD1. The CDR3 loop spans 13 amino acids. Germline values: CDR1 LGHNT, CDR2 FRNRAP. With 5 bases clipped from V and 7 bases from J, the junction kept 3 bases outside the gene matches.

The chain employs TRBV5-1 and TRBJ1-4, with 8 positions matching TRBD1. The V and J ends lost 0 bases and 10 bases, in that order; junction bases with no gene match: 11. In germline, CDR1 is SGHRS, CDR2 YFSETQ. This CDR3 is built from 16 residues. In DNA form, the CDR3 reads TGCGCCAGCAGCTTGGGACAACAGACAGGGGAGGGAAAACTGTTTTTT. Protein: CASSLGQQTGEGKLFF.

V usage is TRBV7-9 and J usage is TRBJ1-5; the match to TRBD1 covers 7 bases. The CDR3 extends over 17 amino acids. V shed 2 bases and J 3 bases; nucleotides not matched to a gene: 10. The V gene's germline CDR1 is SEHNR and CDR2 FQNEAQ (reference sequence). CDR3 DNA: TGTGCCAGCAGCTTATTCACAGGGGCCCGACTCAATCAGCCCCAGCATTTT. It yields the protein CASSLFTGARLNQPQHF.

The V and J genes are TRBV5-4 and TRBJ2-3; D call uncertain. The CDR3 sequence is 13 residues long. V lost 3 bases, J lost 6 bases, and 11 bases lay in between. Germline assignment: CDR1 SGHNT and CDR2 YYREEE (reference sequence). CDR3 amino acids: CASSSPIQDTQYF. DNA of the CDR3: TGTGCCAGCAGCTCCCCCATTCAGGATACGCAGTATTTT.

The chain uses TRBV28 and TRBJ2-3, with 8 positions matching TRBD1. The CDR3 covers 14 residues. CDR1 MDHEN and CDR2 SYDVKM come from the germline V gene. V shed 7 bases and J 6 bases; nucleotides not matched to a gene: 9. CDR3 in amino acids: CASNSPGGEDTQYF. CDR3 DNA sequence: TGTGCCAGCAATTCGCCAGGGGGCGAGGATACGCAGTATTTT.

The chain has TRBV7-6 and TRBJ2-3; TRBD2 matches at 15 bases. The CDR3 length is 16 residues. The V segment lost 5 bases and the J segment 6 bases; nucleotides outside the gene matches: 6. Per the germline V gene, CDR1 is SGHVS and CDR2 is FNYEAQ. The CDR3 region is CASSLGLAGGLDTQYF. The CDR3 nucleotides are TGTGCCAGCAGCCTCGGACTAGCGGGGGGGCTTGATACGCAGTATTTT.